The clone carrying this T cell receptor beta chain was found once. What it recognizes is unknown. This entry belongs to a study of blood T cells in healthy people across ages. Overall study context: About one barcoded beta molecule per two T cells was the capture yield of template switching. Study results and caveats: In the absence of known donor CMV status, changes in expanded clonotypes were possibly confounded. Naive T cell percentage strongly correlated with TCR beta diversity.

Peripheral blood, ten milliliters per donor, was collected. It was with a sample-barcoded 5' primer and a J-beta primer mix that a second PCR of about 7 to 12 cycles was run. MiXCR, applied by TCRdb to the 5' RACE reads, yields one record per CDR3 protein. The sample lists roughly 2 million distinct CDR3 sequences, about 49% occurring once. The sequenced material came from blood. This receptor was taken from a woman aged 40 to 50 in good health.

Written as DNA, the CDR3 is TGTGCCAGCAGCCCCCCTGGCGTGTCGGACACCGGGGAGCTGTTTTTT. Translation: CASSPPGVSDTGELFF. The rearrangement joins TRBV7-2 to TRBJ2-2, with D unclear. This CDR3 is 16 amino acids long. Trimming shortened V by 5 bases and J by 3 bases, and 16 bases separated the two germline ends. The germline gives CDR1 SGHTA, CDR2 FQGNSA.